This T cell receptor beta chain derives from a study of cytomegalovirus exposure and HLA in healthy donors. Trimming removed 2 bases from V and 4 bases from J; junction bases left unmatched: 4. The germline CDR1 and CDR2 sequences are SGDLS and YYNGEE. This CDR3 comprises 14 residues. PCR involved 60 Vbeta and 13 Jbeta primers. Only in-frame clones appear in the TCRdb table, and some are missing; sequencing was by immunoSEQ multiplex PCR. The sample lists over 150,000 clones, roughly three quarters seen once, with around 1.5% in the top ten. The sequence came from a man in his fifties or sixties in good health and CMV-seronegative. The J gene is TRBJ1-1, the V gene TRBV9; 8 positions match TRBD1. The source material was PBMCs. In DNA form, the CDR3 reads TGTGCCAGCAGCGTTCGGCAGGGGGCCACTGAAGCTTTCTTT. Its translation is CASSVRQGATEAFF.